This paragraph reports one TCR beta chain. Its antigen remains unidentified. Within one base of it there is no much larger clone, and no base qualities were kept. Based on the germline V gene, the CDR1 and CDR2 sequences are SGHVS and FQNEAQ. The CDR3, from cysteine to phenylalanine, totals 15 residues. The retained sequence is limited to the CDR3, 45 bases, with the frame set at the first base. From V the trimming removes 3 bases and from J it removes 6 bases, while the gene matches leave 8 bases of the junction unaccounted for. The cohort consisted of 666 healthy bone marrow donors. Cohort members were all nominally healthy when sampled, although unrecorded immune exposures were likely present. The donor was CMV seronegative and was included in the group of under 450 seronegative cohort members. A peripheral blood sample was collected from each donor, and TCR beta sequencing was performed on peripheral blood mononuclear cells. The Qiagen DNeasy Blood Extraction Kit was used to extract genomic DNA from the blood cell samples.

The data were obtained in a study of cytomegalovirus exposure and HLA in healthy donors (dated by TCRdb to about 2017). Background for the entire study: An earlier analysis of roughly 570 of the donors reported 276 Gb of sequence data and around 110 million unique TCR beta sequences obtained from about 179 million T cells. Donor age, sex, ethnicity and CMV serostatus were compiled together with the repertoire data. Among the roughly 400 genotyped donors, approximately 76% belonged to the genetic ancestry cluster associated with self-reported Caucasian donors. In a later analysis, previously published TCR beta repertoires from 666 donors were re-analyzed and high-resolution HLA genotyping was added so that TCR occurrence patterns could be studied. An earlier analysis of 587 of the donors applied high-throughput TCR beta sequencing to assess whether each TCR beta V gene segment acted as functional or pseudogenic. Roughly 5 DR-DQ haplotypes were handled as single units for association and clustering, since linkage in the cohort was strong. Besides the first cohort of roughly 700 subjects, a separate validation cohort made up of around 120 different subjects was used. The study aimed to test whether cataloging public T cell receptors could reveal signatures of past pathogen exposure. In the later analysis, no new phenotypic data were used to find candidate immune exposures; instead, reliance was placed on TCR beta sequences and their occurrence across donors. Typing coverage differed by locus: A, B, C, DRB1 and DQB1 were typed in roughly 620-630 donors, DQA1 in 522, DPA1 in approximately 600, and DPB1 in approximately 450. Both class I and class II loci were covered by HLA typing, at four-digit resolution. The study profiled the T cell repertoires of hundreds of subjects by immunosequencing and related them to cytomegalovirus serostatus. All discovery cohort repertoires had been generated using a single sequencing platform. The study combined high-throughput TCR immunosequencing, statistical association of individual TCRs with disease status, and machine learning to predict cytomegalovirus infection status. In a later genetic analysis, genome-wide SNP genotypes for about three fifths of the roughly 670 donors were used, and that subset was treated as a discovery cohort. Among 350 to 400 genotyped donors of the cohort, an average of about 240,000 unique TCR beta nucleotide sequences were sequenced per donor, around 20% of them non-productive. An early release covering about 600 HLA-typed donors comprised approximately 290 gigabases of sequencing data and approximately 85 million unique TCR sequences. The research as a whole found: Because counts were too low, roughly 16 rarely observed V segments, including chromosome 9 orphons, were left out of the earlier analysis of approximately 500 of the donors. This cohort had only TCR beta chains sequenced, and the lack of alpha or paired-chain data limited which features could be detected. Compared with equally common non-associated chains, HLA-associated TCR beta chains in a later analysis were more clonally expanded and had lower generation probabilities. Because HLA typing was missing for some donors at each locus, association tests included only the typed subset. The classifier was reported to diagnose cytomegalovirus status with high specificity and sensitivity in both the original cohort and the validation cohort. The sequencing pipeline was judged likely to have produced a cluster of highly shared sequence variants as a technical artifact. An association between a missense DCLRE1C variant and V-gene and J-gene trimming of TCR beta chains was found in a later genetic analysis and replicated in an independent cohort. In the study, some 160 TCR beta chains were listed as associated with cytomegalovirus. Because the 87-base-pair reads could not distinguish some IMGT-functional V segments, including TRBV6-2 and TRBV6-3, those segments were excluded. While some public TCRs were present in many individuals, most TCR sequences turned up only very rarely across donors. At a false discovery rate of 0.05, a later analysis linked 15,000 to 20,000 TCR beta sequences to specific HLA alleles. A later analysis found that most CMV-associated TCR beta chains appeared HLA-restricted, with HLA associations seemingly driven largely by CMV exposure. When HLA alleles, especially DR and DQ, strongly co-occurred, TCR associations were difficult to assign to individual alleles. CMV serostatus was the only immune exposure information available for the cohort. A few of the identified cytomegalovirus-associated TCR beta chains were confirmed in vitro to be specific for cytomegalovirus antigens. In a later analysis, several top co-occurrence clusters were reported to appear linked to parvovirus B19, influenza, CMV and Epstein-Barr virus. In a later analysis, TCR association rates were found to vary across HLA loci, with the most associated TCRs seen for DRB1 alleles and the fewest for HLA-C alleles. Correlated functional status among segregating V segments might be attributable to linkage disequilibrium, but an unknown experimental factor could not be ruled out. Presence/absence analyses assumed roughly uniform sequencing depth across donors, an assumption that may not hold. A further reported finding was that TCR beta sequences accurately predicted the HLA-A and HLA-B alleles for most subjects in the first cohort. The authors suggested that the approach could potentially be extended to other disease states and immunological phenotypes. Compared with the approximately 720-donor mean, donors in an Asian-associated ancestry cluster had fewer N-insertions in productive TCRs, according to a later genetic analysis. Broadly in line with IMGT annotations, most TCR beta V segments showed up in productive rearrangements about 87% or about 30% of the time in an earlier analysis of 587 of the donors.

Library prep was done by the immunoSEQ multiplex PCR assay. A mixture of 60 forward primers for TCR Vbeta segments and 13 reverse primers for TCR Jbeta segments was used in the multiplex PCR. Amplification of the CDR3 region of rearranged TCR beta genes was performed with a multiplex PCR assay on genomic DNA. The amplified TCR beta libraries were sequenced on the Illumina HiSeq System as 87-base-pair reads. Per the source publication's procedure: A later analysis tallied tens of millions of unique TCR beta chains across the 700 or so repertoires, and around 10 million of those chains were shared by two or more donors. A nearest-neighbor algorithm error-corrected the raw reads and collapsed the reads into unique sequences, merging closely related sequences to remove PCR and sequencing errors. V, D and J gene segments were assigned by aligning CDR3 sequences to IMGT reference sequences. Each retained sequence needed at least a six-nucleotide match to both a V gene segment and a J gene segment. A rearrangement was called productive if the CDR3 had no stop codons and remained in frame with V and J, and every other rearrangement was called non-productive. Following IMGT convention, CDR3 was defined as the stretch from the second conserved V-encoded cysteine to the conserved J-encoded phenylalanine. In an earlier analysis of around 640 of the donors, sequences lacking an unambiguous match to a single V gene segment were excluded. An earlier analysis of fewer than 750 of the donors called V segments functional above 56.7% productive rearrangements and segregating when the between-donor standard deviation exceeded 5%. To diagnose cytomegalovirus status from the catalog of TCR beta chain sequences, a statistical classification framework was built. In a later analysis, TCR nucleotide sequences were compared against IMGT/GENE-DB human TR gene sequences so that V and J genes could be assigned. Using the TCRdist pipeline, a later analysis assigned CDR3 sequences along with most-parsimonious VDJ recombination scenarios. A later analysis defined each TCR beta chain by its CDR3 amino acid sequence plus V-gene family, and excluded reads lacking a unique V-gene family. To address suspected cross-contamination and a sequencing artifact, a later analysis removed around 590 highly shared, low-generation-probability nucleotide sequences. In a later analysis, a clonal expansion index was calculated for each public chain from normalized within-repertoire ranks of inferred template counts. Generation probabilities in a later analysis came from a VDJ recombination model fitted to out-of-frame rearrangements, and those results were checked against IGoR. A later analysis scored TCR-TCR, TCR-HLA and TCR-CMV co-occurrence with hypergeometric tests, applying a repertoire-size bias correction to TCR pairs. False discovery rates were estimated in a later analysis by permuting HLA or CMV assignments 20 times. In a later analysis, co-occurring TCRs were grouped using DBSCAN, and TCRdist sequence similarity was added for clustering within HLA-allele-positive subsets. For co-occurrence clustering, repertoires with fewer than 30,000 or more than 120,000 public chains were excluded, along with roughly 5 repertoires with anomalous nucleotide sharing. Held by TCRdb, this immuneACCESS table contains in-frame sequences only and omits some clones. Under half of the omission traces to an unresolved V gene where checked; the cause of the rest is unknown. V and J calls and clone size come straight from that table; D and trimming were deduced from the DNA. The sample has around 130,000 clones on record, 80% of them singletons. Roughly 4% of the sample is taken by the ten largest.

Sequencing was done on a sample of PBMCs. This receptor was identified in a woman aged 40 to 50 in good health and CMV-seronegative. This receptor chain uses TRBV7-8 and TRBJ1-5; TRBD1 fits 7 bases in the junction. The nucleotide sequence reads TGTGCCAGCAGCTTCGAGACAGGGTGGCGTCAGCCCCAGCATTTT. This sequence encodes CASSFETGWRQPQHF.